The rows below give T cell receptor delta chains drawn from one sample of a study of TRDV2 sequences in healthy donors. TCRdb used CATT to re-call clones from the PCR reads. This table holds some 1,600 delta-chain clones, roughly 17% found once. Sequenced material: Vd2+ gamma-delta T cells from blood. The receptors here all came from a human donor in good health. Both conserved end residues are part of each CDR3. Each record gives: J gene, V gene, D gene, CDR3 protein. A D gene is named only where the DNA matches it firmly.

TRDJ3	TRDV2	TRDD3	CACDTLALGDTPSSWDTRQMFF
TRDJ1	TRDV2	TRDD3	CACDTLRQTGGYAGELIF
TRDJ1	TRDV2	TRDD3	CACDAILLGDSGPDKLIF
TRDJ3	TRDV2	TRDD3	CACDPVVLGDTRGDTRQMFF
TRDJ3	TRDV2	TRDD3	CACDPVLGDAGTWDTRQMFF
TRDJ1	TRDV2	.	CACDPVPYTDKLIF
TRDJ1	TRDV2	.	CACDTVSRRGAISKLIF
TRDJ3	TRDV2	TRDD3	CACDMATGGASSWDTRQMFF
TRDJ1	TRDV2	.	CACDPVRYGGGGQGTDKLIF
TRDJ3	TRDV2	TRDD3	CACDTVSLGDASSWDTRQMFF
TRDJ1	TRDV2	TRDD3	CACDTLGENTDKLIF
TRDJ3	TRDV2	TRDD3	CACDMGDTPSSWDTRQMFF
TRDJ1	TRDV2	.	CACDRLPGLDTDKLIF
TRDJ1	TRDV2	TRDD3	CACDNLGDTGTDKLIF
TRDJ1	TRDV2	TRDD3	CACDTAGQTGGPTDKLIF
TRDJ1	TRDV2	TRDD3	CACDRLLTGGYRDDKLIF
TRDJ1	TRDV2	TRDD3	CACDRLLGDLTDKLIF
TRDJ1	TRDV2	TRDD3	CACDTVGDTLRGSNKLIF
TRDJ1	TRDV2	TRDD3	CACDTVVLGTGGYRSDKLIF
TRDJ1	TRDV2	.	CACDTVGENTDKLIF
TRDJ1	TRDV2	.	CACDPLLPNVKEDIHGRDTDKLIF
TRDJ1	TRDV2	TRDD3	CACDRLGPTGDTDKLIF
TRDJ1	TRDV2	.	CACDPSERDEGSYYCACDTVVLGTRGYRDDKLIF
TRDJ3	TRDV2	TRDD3	CACDAVGPLGDTNRDTRQMFF
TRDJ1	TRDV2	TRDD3	CACDLLGDVETDKLIF
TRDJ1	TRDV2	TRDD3	CACDTLTPTGGYRDDKLIF